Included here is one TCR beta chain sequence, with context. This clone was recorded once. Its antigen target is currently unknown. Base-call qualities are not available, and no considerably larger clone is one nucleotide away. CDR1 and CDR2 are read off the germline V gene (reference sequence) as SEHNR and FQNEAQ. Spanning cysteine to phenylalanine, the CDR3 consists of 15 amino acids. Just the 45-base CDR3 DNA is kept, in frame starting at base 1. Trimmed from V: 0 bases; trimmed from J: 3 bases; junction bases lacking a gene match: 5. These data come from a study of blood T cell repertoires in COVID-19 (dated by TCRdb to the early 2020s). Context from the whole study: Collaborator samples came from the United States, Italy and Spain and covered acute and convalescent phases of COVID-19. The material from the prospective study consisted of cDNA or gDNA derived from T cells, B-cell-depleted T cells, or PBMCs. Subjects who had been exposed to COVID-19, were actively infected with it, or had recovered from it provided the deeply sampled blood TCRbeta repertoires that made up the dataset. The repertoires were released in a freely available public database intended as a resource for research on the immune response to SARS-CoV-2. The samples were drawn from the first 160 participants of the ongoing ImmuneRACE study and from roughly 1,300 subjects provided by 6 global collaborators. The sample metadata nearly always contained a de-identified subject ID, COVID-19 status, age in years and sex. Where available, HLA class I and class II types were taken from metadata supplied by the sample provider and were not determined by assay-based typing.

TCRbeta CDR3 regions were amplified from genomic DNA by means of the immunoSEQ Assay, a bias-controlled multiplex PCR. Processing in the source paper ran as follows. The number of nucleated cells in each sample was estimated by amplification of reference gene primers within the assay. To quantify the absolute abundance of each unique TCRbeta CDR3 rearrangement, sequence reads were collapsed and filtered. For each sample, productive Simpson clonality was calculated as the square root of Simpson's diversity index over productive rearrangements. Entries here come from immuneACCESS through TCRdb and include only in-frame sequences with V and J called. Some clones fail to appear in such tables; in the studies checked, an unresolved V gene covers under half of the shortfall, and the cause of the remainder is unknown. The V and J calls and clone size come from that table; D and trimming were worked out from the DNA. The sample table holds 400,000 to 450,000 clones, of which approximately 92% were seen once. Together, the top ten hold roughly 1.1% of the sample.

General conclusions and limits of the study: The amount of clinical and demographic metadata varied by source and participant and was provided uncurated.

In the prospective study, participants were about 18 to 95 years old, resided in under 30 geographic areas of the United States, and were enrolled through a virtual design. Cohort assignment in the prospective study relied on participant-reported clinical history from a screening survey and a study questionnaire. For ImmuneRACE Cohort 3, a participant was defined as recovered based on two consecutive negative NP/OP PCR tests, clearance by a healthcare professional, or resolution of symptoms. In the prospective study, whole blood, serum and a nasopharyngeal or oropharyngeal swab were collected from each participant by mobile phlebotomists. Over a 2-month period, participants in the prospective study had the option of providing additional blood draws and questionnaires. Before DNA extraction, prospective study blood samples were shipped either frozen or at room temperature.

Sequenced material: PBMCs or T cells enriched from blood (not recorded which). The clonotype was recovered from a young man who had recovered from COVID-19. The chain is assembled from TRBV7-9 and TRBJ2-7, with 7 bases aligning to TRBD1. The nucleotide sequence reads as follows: TGTGCCAGCAGCTTAGCCGGGACAGACCTCTACGAGCAGTACTTC. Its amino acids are CASSLAGTDLYEQYF. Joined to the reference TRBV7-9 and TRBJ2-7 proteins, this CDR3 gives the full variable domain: DTGVSQNPRHKITKRGQNVTFRCDPISEHNRLYWYRQTLGQGPEFLTYFQNEAQLEKSRLLSDRFSAERPKGSFSTLEIQRTEQGDSAMYLCASSLAGTDLYEQYFGPGTRLTVT.